A selection of T cell receptor beta chains follows, all from one sample in a study of blood T cells in healthy people across ages. TCRdb used MiXCR to reprocess the 5' RACE reads, holding one entry per CDR3 protein. The repertoire holds more than 650,000 distinct CDR3 sequences, with 25% to 30% as singletons. These data also formed part of another study, on T cells of mothers and their children.

Specimen: blood. All receptors derive from a boy between 10 and 17 years old in good health. CDR3s include the opening cysteine and the closing phenylalanine or tryptophan. A D gene is named only where the DNA matches it firmly. The size of a clone is reported for some rows only, either as once, few or many, or as a class for expanded clones.

>few|TRBV7-6|.|13|TRBJ1-5
CASSRSRNQPQHF
TGTGCCAGCAGCCGTTCACGGAATCAGCCCCAGCATTTT
>.|TRBV7-9|.|16|TRBJ2-5
CASSFSAQGMGETQYF
TGTGCCAGCAGCTTTTCCGCACAGGGAATGGGAGAGACCCAGTACTTC
>.|TRBV5-1|.|14|TRBJ2-5
CASSRETGTETQYF
TGCGCCAGCAGCAGGGAAACAGGGACCGAGACCCAGTACTTC
>few|TRBV7-6|TRBD2|17|TRBJ2-5
CASSSPVGSGERETQYF
TGTGCCAGCAGTTCCCCCGTGGGGAGCGGGGAGCGGGAGACCCAGTACTTC
>few|TRBV6-1|TRBD1|17|TRBJ1-4
CASSRYRGYSTNEKLFF
TGTGCCAGCAGTCGGTACAGGGGGTATTCAACTAATGAAAAACTGTTTTTT
>.|TRBV20-1|TRBD1|15|TRBJ2-5
CSATKEWTGIETQYF
TGCAGTGCCACTAAAGAATGGACAGGGATAGAGACCCAGTACTTC
>.|TRBV12-3/TRBV12-4|TRBD1|15|TRBJ2-2
CASNSGTGSSGELFF
TGTGCCAGCAATTCAGGGACAGGGTCTTCCGGGGAGCTGTTTTTT
>.|TRBV4-1|.|14|TRBJ1-2
CASSQVTANYGYTF
TGCGCCAGCAGCCAAGTTACGGCTAACTATGGCTACACCTTC
>.|TRBV3-1|.|15|TRBJ2-3
CASSQVGGSTDTQYF
TGTGCCAGCAGCCAAGTGGGTGGGAGCACAGATACGCAGTATTTT
>.|TRBV7-3|.|16|TRBJ2-3
CASSSADSGGTDTQYF
TGTGCCAGCAGCAGCGCCGATTCGGGTGGCACAGATACGCAGTATTTT
>.|TRBV6-5|.|15|TRBJ2-5
CASSYSLGGEETQYF
TGTGCCAGCAGTTACTCGTTAGGGGGAGAAGAGACCCAGTACTTC
>.|TRBV12-3/TRBV12-4|TRBD2|15|TRBJ2-7
CASSTGLAGGYEQYF
TGTGCCAGCAGCACGGGACTAGCGGGGGGATACGAGCAGTACTTC
>many|TRBV28|.|12|TRBJ2-5
CASSGTEETQYF
TGTGCCAGCAGTGGGACGGAAGAGACACAGTACTTC
>.|TRBV29-1|.|12|TRBJ2-5
CSSSVSQETQYF
TGCAGCTCCAGCGTCTCCCAAGAGACCCAGTACTTC